Below are 8 T cell receptor beta chains sequenced from a single sample in a study of blood T cell repertoires in COVID-19. The assay was immunoSEQ multiplex PCR, and TCRdb's table has in-frame clones only and misses some. The sample has roughly 300,000 clones, 80% to 95% seen once. The specimen was PBMCs or T cells enriched from blood (not recorded which). The source is a woman under 40 who had recovered from COVID-19.

This clone was detected only once. The rearrangement links TRBV4-3 to TRBJ2-1; no definite D call. Germline CDR1 and CDR2: LGHNA and YSLEER. This CDR3 has 18 residues. Trimming took off 0 bases at V and 0 bases at J, with 15 bases between the two ends. The CDR3 DNA sequence: TGCGCCAGCAGCCAAGACCCGAACTTATTGAGCTCCTACAATGAGCAGTTCTTC. This gives the protein CASSQDPNLLSSYNEQFF.

V gene TRBV5-1 combines with J gene TRBJ1-1; D not certain. V was trimmed by 4 bases and J by 3 bases, leaving 13 bases between them. CDR3 size: 14 residues. From germline, CDR1 is SGHRS and CDR2 YFSETQ. Written as DNA, the CDR3 is TGCGCCAGCAGCATCGGCAACAGCTACACTGAAGCTTTCTTT. Protein sequence: CASSIGNSYTEAFF.

This rearrangement joins TRBV4-3 to TRBJ2-2, with 9 nucleotides matching TRBD1. With V trimmed by 4 bases and J by 4 bases, 13 bases remained unmatched. The CDR3 has 18 residues. Germline V CDR1 and CDR2: LGHNA, YSLEER. The CDR3 DNA follows: TGCGCCAGCAGCCGAACCACCCCGGGACAGGGCGCCACCGGGGAGCTGTTTTTT. Translation: CASSRTTPGQGATGELFF.

The CDR3 nucleotides are TGTGCCAGTAGTATATCCCGGGACACTTACGAGCAGTACTTC. Amino acids: CASSISRDTYEQYF. This sequence joins TRBV19 and TRBJ2-7, with D possibly matching TRBD1 (6 bases). V was shortened by 2 bases and J by 4 bases, with 12 bases between the two germline ends. The germline V gene encodes CDR1 LNHDA and CDR2 SQIVND (reference sequence). CDR3 length equals 14 residues.

The chain joins TRBV28 to TRBJ2-1; weak D call: TRBD2 (6 bases). The CDR3 length is 16 residues. V was pared by 6 bases and J by 4 bases, with 19 bases between. Looked up from germline, CDR1 is MDHEN and CDR2 is SYDVKM. CDR3 coding DNA: TGTGCCAGCAGCGCCCCGGTGGAGGGCCTTTACAATGAGCAGTTCTTC. Encoded protein: CASSAPVEGLYNEQFF.

For this clone: In the same sample, other DNA sequences code for this CDR3. The rearrangement joins TRBV7-9 to TRBJ1-2, with D uncertain. The ends were cut back, 2 bases at V and 2 bases at J, with 6 bases in the middle. This CDR3 is built from 13 residues. Germline V lookup: CDR1 SEHNR, CDR2 FQNEAQ (reference sequence). The CDR3 region is CASSLPGNYGYTF. The CDR3 DNA follows: TGTGCCAGCAGCTTACCGGGAAACTATGGCTACACCTTC.

This clone was recorded only once. The genes are TRBV18 and TRBJ1-2, with D perhaps TRBD1 (5 bases). Germline V gene data show CDR1 as KGHSH and CDR2 as LQKENI. V was trimmed by 3 bases and J by 2 bases, leaving 7 bases between them. The length of the CDR3 is 13 residues. The CDR3 spells CASSPGLNYGYTF. The DNA of the CDR3 is TGTGCCAGCTCACCGGGACTGAACTATGGCTACACCTTC. Complete variable domain (other parts from reference TRBV18 and TRBJ1-2): NAGVMQNPRHLVRRRGQEARLRCSPMKGHSHVYWYRQLPEEGLKFMVYLQKENIIDESGMPKERFSAEFPKEGPSILRIQQVVRGDSAAYFCASSPGLNYGYTFGSGTRLTVV.

The genes are TRBV7-9 and TRBJ2-5, with 12 bases fitting TRBD2. J was trimmed by 2 bases and V by 3 bases; bases with no gene match: 10. Per the germline V gene, CDR1 is SEHNR and CDR2 is FQNEAQ (reference sequence). The CDR3 consists of 18 residues. CDR3 coding DNA: TGTGCCAGCAGCTTTAGTCTAGCGGGAGGGCCGGGGCAAGAGACCCAGTACTTC. This encodes CASSFSLAGGPGQETQYF.